This TCR beta chain appears in the sequencing data of a study of early T cells in non-severe SARS-CoV-2 infection. Study results and limitations: Private and CD4 specificities were missed by VDJdb matching, which favored anti-spike CD8 responses.

TCRdb recomputed calls from the 5' RACE reads with MiXCR, one row per CDR3 protein. The table includes fewer than 50,000 distinct CDR3 sequences, over 3% detected once. The ends were cut back, 3 bases at V and 3 bases at J, with 11 bases in the middle. CDR3 length: 15 residues. Many counts were recorded for this clonotype. Its specificity is unknown. This sequence joins TRBV12-3 or TRBV12-4 and TRBJ2-2; D unresolved. Sequencing was carried out using whole blood. The sequence was collected from an adult who was a healthcare worker with PCR-confirmed SARS-CoV-2 infection or an uninfected control (not recorded which). CDR3 protein: CASSFVARDTGELFF. The CDR3 DNA reads TGTGCCAGCAGTTTTGTAGCAAGGGACACCGGGGAGCTGTTTTTT.